The rows below give T cell receptor beta chains drawn from one sample of a study of control samples from healthy donors and cancer patients. Profiling relied on immunoSEQ multiplex PCR, and the TCRdb table lists in-frame clones only, not all of them. The data show about 19,000 clones, 84% seen once. The sample consisted of PBMCs. All receptors derive from a woman aged 70-85 years with lung cancer. Both conserved end residues are part of each CDR3. D genes are given only for firm matches. The size of a clone is reported for some rows only, either as once, few or many, or as a class for expanded clones.

clone_size: -; d_call: TRBD1; v_call: TRBV28; j_call: TRBJ1-2; cdr3_aa: CASRITGGWDGYTF; cdr3_nt: TGTGCCAGCAGAATCACAGGGGGCTGGGATGGCTACACCTTC
clone_size: -; d_call: TRBD2; v_call: TRBV7-2; j_call: TRBJ2-3; cdr3_aa: CASSLARGLAGGASTDTQYF; cdr3_nt: TGTGCCAGCAGCTTAGCCCGGGGACTAGCGGGAGGTGCTAGCACAGATACGCAGTATTTT
clone_size: -; d_call: TRBD2; v_call: TRBV2; j_call: TRBJ2-3; cdr3_aa: CASRASGSADTQYF; cdr3_nt: TGTGCCAGCAGGGCTAGCGGGAGTGCAGATACGCAGTATTTT
clone_size: -; d_call: TRBD2; v_call: TRBV6-6; j_call: TRBJ2-1; cdr3_aa: CASSYVLAGAKNEQFF; cdr3_nt: TGTGCCAGCAGTTACGTACTAGCGGGAGCCAAGAATGAGCAGTTCTTC
clone_size: -; d_call: TRBD1; v_call: TRBV28; j_call: TRBJ1-3; cdr3_aa: CASSQGGLRGGNTIYF; cdr3_nt: TGTGCCAGCTCACAGGGGGGACTTCGAGGTGGAAACACCATATATTTT
clone_size: few; d_call: -; v_call: TRBV27; j_call: TRBJ2-7; cdr3_aa: CASSLDGSRYEQYF; cdr3_nt: TGTGCCAGCAGCCTAGACGGGAGTAGGTACGAGCAGTACTTC
clone_size: -; d_call: TRBD1; v_call: TRBV19; j_call: TRBJ1-6; cdr3_aa: CATGQGALVSPLHF; cdr3_nt: TGTGCCACCGGACAGGGGGCTCTGGTTTCACCCCTCCACTTT
clone_size: -; d_call: TRBD2; v_call: TRBV24-1; j_call: TRBJ2-1; cdr3_aa: CATSAPGLDAASSYNEQFF; cdr3_nt: TGTGCCACCAGTGCACCGGGACTAGATGCTGCTAGCTCCTACAATGAGCAGTTCTTC
clone_size: -; d_call: -; v_call: TRBV12-3/TRBV12-4; j_call: TRBJ1-5; cdr3_aa: CASSLFANQPQHF; cdr3_nt: TGTGCCAGCAGTTTATTCGCGAATCAGCCCCAGCATTTT
clone_size: -; d_call: TRBD2; v_call: TRBV7-3; j_call: TRBJ2-3; cdr3_aa: CASSSLGLADTQYF; cdr3_nt: TGTGCCAGCAGCTCATTGGGACTAGCAGATACGCAGTATTTT
clone_size: once; d_call: -; v_call: TRBV28; j_call: TRBJ1-1; cdr3_aa: CASSLQGQVTEAFF; cdr3_nt: TGTGCCAGCAGTTTACAGGGACAAGTCACTGAAGCTTTCTTT
clone_size: once; d_call: -; v_call: TRBV5-1; j_call: TRBJ2-3; cdr3_aa: CASSLRFLFTDTQYF; cdr3_nt: TGCGCCAGCAGCCTCCGATTCCTTTTCACAGATACGCAGTATTTT
clone_size: -; d_call: -; v_call: TRBV19; j_call: TRBJ2-7; cdr3_aa: CASSMEDEWARVIYEQYF; cdr3_nt: TGTGCCAGTAGTATGGAGGATGAGTGGGCCAGGGTCATCTACGAGCAGTACTTC
clone_size: -; d_call: -; v_call: TRBV18; j_call: TRBJ1-1; cdr3_aa: CASSPRAGLDDTEAFF; cdr3_nt: TGTGCCAGCTCACCACGGGCAGGGCTCGACGACACTGAAGCTTTCTTT
clone_size: once; d_call: -; v_call: TRBV15; j_call: TRBJ2-2; cdr3_aa: CATSREGRATGELFF; cdr3_nt: TGTGCCACCAGCAGAGAAGGACGAGCGACCGGGGAGCTGTTTTTT
clone_size: -; d_call: TRBD2; v_call: TRBV28; j_call: TRBJ2-1; cdr3_aa: CASSLGVGTSSNEQFF; cdr3_nt: TGTGCCAGCAGTTTAGGTGTTGGGACTAGCTCAAATGAGCAGTTCTTC
clone_size: -; d_call: TRBD2; v_call: TRBV9; j_call: TRBJ2-1; cdr3_aa: CASSESGRANNEQFF; cdr3_nt: TGTGCCAGCAGCGAGAGCGGGAGGGCCAACAATGAGCAGTTCTTC
clone_size: -; d_call: -; v_call: TRBV30; j_call: TRBJ1-1; cdr3_aa: CAWSRLGEHEAFF; cdr3_nt: TGTGCCTGGAGCCGACTGGGGGAGCATGAAGCTTTCTTT
clone_size: -; d_call: -; v_call: TRBV9; j_call: TRBJ2-5; cdr3_aa: CASSATGTQETQYF; cdr3_nt: TGTGCCAGCAGCGCCACAGGGACCCAAGAGACCCAGTACTTC
clone_size: -; d_call: -; v_call: TRBV19; j_call: TRBJ2-3; cdr3_aa: CASSISYLSTDTQYF; cdr3_nt: TGTGCCAGTAGTATATCGTATTTGAGCACAGATACGCAGTATTTT
clone_size: -; d_call: TRBD2; v_call: TRBV11-2; j_call: TRBJ2-3; cdr3_aa: CASSLGGTSGFTDTQYF; cdr3_nt: TGTGCCAGCAGCTTAGGGGGGACTAGCGGCTTCACAGATACGCAGTATTTT
clone_size: -; d_call: -; v_call: TRBV27; j_call: TRBJ2-5; cdr3_aa: CASRGRGMVETQYF; cdr3_nt: TGTGCCAGCAGGGGACGGGGGATGGTGGAGACCCAGTACTTC
clone_size: -; d_call: -; v_call: TRBV11-3; j_call: TRBJ1-6; cdr3_aa: CASSPRTRNSPLHF; cdr3_nt: TGTGCCAGCAGCCCAAGGACAAGGAATTCACCCCTCCACTTT
clone_size: few; d_call: -; v_call: TRBV7-2; j_call: TRBJ1-1; cdr3_aa: CASSFPRPSEAFF; cdr3_nt: TGTGCCAGCAGCTTCCCGAGGCCGTCTGAAGCTTTCTTT
clone_size: -; d_call: -; v_call: TRBV27; j_call: TRBJ2-1; cdr3_aa: CASSPSPRTQSSYNEQFF; cdr3_nt: TGTGCCAGCAGTCCCTCGCCCCGGACGCAAAGCTCCTACAATGAGCAGTTCTTC
clone_size: few; d_call: -; v_call: TRBV7-9; j_call: TRBJ2-7; cdr3_aa: CASSKQVGEQYF; cdr3_nt: TGTGCCAGCAGCAAACAAGTGGGTGAGCAGTACTTC
clone_size: -; d_call: -; v_call: TRBV29-1; j_call: TRBJ1-2; cdr3_aa: CSVDGGYGTNYGYTF; cdr3_nt: TGCAGCGTTGATGGGGGGTATGGCACCAACTATGGCTACACCTTC
clone_size: -; d_call: -; v_call: TRBV14; j_call: TRBJ1-4; cdr3_aa: CASSRQGLGGNEKLFF; cdr3_nt: TGTGCCAGCAGCCGCCAAGGTTTAGGCGGAAATGAAAAACTGTTTTTT
clone_size: -; d_call: -; v_call: TRBV11-3; j_call: TRBJ1-1; cdr3_aa: CASSLALPTNPRGNTEAFF; cdr3_nt: TGTGCCAGCAGCTTAGCTCTACCGACGAACCCCAGGGGGAACACTGAAGCTTTCTTT
clone_size: -; d_call: TRBD2; v_call: TRBV10-1; j_call: TRBJ2-1; cdr3_aa: CASSEIAGELGNEQFF; cdr3_nt: TGCGCCAGCAGTGAGATCGCGGGAGAGCTGGGCAATGAGCAGTTCTTC
clone_size: -; d_call: -; v_call: TRBV5-1; j_call: TRBJ2-3; cdr3_aa: CASTPGYLFTDTQYF; cdr3_nt: TGCGCCAGCACCCCTGGGTACTTATTCACAGATACGCAGTATTTT
clone_size: -; d_call: -; v_call: TRBV27; j_call: TRBJ2-3; cdr3_aa: CASSLVALLTDTQYF; cdr3_nt: TGTGCCAGCAGTTTAGTTGCCCTACTCACAGATACGCAGTATTTT
clone_size: once; d_call: -; v_call: TRBV5-8; j_call: TRBJ1-2; cdr3_aa: CANNKDTIYGYTF; cdr3_nt: TGTGCCAATAATAAGGACACGATCTATGGCTACACCTTC
clone_size: -; d_call: -; v_call: TRBV5-4; j_call: TRBJ2-7; cdr3_aa: CASSLERSYEQYF; cdr3_nt: TGTGCCAGCAGCTTGGAACGCTCCTACGAGCAGTACTTC
clone_size: -; d_call: -; v_call: TRBV6-6; j_call: TRBJ2-7; cdr3_aa: CASTSSARYEQYF; cdr3_nt: TGTGCCAGCACCTCTAGCGCAAGATACGAGCAGTACTTC
clone_size: -; d_call: -; v_call: TRBV5-6; j_call: TRBJ2-7; cdr3_aa: CASSLPGGARPYEQYF; cdr3_nt: TGTGCCAGCAGCCTGCCGGGCGGGGCCCGTCCTTACGAGCAGTACTTC